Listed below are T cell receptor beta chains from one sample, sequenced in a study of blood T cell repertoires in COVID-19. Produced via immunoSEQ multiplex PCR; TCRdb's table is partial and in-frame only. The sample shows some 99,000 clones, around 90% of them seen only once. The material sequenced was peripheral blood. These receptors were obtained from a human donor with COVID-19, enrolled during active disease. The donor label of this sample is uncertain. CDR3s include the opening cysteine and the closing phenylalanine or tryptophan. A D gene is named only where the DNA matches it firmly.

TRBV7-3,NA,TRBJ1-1,TGTGCCAGTCAAGGGGCTGGTACTGAAGCTTTCTTT,CASQGAGTEAFF
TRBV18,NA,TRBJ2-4,TGTGCCAGCTCACCTTTGACCAGGAAGGAACTTAAAAACATTCAGTACTTC,CASSPLTRKELKNIQYF
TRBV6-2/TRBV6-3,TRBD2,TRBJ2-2,TGTGCCAGCAGCCTGACTAGCGGGGAGTCCGGGGAGCTGTTTTTT,CASSLTSGESGELFF
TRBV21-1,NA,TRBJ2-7,TGTGCCAGCAGCATAAAGCCCTACGAGCAGTACTTC,CASSIKPYEQYF
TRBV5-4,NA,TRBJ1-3,TGTGCCAGCAGCTTGGCGGGAAACTCTGGAAACACCATATATTTT,CASSLAGNSGNTIYF
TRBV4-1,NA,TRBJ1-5,TGCGCCAGCAGCCAAGATAACTCGGCGCGGAATAGCAATCAGCCCCAGCATTTT,CASSQDNSARNSNQPQHF
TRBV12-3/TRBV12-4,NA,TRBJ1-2,TGTGCCAGCAGTTTAGCAACAGGCGTTCGCACCTTC,CASSLATGVRTF
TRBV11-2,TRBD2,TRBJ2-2,TGTGCCAGCAGCTTAGGGCTAGCGGGGGGTACCGGGGAGCTGTTTTTT,CASSLGLAGGTGELFF
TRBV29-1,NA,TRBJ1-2,TGCAGCGTTGACAGGGGAGTCTATGGCTACACCTTC,CSVDRGVYGYTF
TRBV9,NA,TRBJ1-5,TGTGCCAGCAGCGTAGCGGGCGGGAGGGATCAGCCCCAGCATTTT,CASSVAGGRDQPQHF
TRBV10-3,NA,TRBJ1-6,TGTGCCATCAGTGATTCCAGGGTTGGTTCACCCCTCCACTTT,CAISDSRVGSPLHF
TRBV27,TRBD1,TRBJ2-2,TGTGCCAGCAGGGACAGGGCAAAGGCCGGGGAGCTGTTTTTT,CASRDRAKAGELFF